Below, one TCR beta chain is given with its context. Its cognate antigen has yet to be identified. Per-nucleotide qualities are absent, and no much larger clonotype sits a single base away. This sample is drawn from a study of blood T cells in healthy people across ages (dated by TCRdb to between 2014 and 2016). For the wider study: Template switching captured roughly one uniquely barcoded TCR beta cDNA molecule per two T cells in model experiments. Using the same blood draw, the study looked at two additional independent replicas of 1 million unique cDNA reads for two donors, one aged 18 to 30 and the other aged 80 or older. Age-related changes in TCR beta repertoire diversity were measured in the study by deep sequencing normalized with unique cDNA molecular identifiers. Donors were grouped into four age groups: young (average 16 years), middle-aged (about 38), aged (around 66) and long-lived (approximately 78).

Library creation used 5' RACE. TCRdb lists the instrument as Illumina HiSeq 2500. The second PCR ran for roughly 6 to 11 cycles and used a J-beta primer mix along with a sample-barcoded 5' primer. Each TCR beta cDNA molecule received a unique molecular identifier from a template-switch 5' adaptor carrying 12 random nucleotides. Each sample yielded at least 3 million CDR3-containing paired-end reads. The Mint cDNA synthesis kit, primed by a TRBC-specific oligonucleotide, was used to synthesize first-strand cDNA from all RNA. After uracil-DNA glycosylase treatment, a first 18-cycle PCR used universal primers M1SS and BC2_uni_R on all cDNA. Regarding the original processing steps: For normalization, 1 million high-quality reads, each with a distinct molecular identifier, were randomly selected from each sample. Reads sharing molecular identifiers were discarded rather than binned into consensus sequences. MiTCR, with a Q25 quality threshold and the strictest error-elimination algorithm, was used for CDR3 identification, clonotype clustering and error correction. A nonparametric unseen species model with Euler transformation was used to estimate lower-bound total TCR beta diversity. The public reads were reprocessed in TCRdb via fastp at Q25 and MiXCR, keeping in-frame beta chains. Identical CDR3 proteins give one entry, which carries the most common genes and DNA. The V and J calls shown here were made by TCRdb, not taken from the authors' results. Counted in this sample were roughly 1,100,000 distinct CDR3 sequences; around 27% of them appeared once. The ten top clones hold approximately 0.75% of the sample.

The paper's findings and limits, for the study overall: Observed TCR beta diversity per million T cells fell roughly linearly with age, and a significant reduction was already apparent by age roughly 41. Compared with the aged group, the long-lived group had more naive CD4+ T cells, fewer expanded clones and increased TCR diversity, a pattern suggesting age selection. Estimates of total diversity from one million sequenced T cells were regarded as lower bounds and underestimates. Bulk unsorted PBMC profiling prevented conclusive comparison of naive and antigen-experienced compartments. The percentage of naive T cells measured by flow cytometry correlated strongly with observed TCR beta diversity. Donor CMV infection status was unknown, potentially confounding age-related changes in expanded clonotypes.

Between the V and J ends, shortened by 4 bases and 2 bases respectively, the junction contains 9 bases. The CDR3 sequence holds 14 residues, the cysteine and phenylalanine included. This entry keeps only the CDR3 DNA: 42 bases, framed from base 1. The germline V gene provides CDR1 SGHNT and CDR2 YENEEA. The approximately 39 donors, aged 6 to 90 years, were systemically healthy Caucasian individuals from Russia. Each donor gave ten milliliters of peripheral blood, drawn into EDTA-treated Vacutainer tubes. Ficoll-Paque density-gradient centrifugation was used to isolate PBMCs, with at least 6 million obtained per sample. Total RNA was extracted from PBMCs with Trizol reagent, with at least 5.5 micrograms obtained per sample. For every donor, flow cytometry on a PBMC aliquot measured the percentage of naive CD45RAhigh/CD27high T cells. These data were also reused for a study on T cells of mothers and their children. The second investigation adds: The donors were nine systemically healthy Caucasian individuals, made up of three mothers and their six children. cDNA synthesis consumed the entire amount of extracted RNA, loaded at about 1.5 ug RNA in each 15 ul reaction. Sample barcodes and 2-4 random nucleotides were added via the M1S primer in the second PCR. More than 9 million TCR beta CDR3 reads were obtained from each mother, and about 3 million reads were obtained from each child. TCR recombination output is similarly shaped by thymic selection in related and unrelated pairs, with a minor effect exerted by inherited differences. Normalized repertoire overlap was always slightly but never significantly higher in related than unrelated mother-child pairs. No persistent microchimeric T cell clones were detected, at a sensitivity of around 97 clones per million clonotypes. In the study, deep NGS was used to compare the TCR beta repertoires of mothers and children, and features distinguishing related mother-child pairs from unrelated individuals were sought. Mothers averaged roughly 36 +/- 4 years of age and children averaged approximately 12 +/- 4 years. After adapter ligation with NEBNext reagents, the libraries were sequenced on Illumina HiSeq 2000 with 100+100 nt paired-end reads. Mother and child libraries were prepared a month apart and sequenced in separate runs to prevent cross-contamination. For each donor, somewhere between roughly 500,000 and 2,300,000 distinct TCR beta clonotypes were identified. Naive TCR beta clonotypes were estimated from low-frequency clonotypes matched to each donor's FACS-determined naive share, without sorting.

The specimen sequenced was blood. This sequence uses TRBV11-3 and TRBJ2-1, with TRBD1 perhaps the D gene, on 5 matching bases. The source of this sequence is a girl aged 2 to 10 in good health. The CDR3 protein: CASSSRAPYNEQFF. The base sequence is TGTGCCAGCAGCTCCAGGGCCCCCTACAATGAGCAGTTCTTC. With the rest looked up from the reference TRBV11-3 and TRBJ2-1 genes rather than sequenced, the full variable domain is EAGVVQSPRYKIIEKKQPVAFWCNPISGHNTLYWYLQNLGQGPELLIRYENEEAVDDSQLPKDRFSAERLKGVDSTLKIQPAELGDSAVYLCASSSRAPYNEQFFGPGTRLTVL.